The text below deals with one T cell receptor (beta chain). These data come from a study of blood T cell repertoires in COVID-19. Assay: immunoSEQ multiplex PCR; the TCRdb copy retains only in-frame clones and omits some. The repertoire holds roughly 300,000 clones, with 80% to 90% as singletons. CDR3 size: 13 residues. V was clipped by 7 bases and J by 0 bases, with 8 bases between them. CDR1 is SNHLY and CDR2 is FYNNEI in the germline V gene. The sample comprised peripheral blood. This receptor was obtained from a woman in her forties or fifties with acute or convalescent COVID-19. J is TRBJ2-3 and V is TRBV2; D is ambiguous. The CDR3 loop reads CASNLVSTDTQYF. The DNA for the CDR3 is TGTGCCAGCAATCTAGTAAGCACAGATACGCAGTATTTT.